This TCR beta chain comes out of a study of blood T cell repertoires in COVID-19. Study in general: Sites in the United States, Italy and Spain provided acute and convalescent COVID-19 samples. T cells, B-cell-depleted T cells, or PBMCs supplied cDNA or gDNA.

Original processing methods: Cell counts per sample came from amplifying reference gene primers. Clones were sequenced by immunoSEQ multiplex PCR, and TCRdb holds only the in-frame ones, with some missing. The V and J calls and clone size are taken from that table; D and trimming were inferred from the DNA. The data show 230,000 or so clones, less than 90% seen once. The study recruited people aged 18 to 89 years across around 23 US areas. The source is a woman aged 30 to 39 who had recovered from COVID-19. Material for sequencing was PBMCs or T cells enriched from blood (not recorded which).

The CDR3 loop is CASSGLYGTDINYGYTF. CDR3 bases: TGTGCCAGCAGCGGGCTTTACGGGACAGACATCAACTATGGCTACACCTTC. The J gene is TRBJ1-2, the V gene TRBV9; 7 bases fit TRBD1. Germline V gives CDR1 SGDLS, CDR2 YYNGEE. The length of the CDR3 is 17 residues. V lost 3 bases to trimming and J lost 2 bases; unmatched junction nucleotides: 13.